This TCR beta chain was documented in a study of T cell responses to AZD1222 COVID-19 vaccine. Turning to this clone: Its antigen is still unknown.

The data were produced by immunoSEQ multiplex PCR, yet TCRdb's version contains in-frame clones alone and is incomplete. The data contain around 260,000 clones, approximately 95% of them singletons. In germline, CDR1 is SGHNT, CDR2 YYREEE (reference sequence). V was cut by 4 bases and J by 3 bases, with 8 bases left in between. This CDR3 is 13 amino acids long. Overall study findings and caveats: Baseline serostatus was positive in only six AZD1222 recipients.

This sequence was found in an adult in good health. This sample comprised peripheral blood, obtained on day 0 of AZD1222 vaccination. This chain joins TRBV5-4 and TRBJ2-1; possibly TRBD2 for D (6 bases). CDR3 nucleotides: TGTGCCAGCAGCCTGGACTACTACAATGAGCAGTTCTTC. It yields the protein CASSLDYYNEQFF.